The rows below give T cell receptor beta chains drawn from one sample of a study of blood T cell repertoires in COVID-19. Here immunoSEQ multiplex PCR was the method, and the copy in TCRdb shows in-frame clones only, minus some. Of 380,000 or so clones listed, roughly 90% are singletons. What was sequenced was peripheral blood. The receptors were gathered from a man in his forties or fifties with acute or convalescent COVID-19. Both conserved end residues are part of each CDR3. The D gene is left open where the match is weak. Expanded clones are given a class, and other clones once, few, many or no size at all.

>TRBV5-4|TRBD2|-|TRBJ2-5
CASSDSGRAMWETQYF
TGTGCCAGCAGCGATAGCGGGAGGGCCATGTGGGAGACCCAGTACTTC
>TRBV9|-|-|TRBJ1-4
CASSATGHREKLFF
TGTGCCAGCAGCGCGACAGGTCATCGAGAAAAACTGTTTTTT
>TRBV7-9|-|-|TRBJ1-5
CASSLTGGDNQPQHF
TGTGCCAGCAGCTTAACGGGGGGCGACAATCAGCCCCAGCATTTT
>TRBV7-9|-|-|TRBJ1-2
CASSAGDHGYTF
TGTGCCAGCAGCGCAGGGGACCATGGCTACACCTTC
>TRBV6-5|-|once|TRBJ1-1
CASSYEGANTEAFF
TGTGCCAGCAGTTACGAGGGAGCGAACACTGAAGCTTTCTTT
>TRBV12-3/TRBV12-4|-|-|TRBJ2-2
CASSQTGELFF
TGTGCCAGCAGCCAGACCGGGGAGCTGTTTTTT
>TRBV30|-|-|TRBJ1-4
CAWSRVEEKLFF
TGTGCCTGGAGCAGGGTCGAGGAAAAACTGTTTTTT
>TRBV6-2/TRBV6-3|-|-|TRBJ1-1
CASSPRGRGTNTEAFF
TGTGCCAGCAGTCCCCGGGGCAGGGGAACGAACACTGAAGCTTTCTTT
>TRBV6-5|-|-|TRBJ2-7
CASGQGPAYEQYF
TGTGCCAGCGGCCAGGGGCCCGCCTACGAGCAGTACTTC
>TRBV18|-|-|TRBJ2-5
CASSPQHYQETQYF
TGTGCCAGCTCACCACAACATTACCAAGAGACCCAGTACTTC